The table lists the clone carrying this T cell receptor (beta chain) with many counts. Each CDR3 protein is one row after TCRdb ran MiXCR on the RT-PCR reads. The sample has about 700,000 distinct CDR3 sequences; more than 13% are singletons. The CDR3 has 13 amino acids. After removal of 7 bases from V and 3 bases from J, the junction contained 3 bases not matched to a gene. The gene calls are TRBV12-3 or TRBV12-4 and TRBJ1-2; 9 bases are shared with TRBD1. The sample taken for sequencing was memory CD4+ T cells from blood. The sequence was obtained from a female donor in good health, serving as a healthy control. Written as DNA, the CDR3 is TGTGCCAGCATGGACAGGGGCTACTATGGCTACACCTTC. Protein: CASMDRGYYGYTF.